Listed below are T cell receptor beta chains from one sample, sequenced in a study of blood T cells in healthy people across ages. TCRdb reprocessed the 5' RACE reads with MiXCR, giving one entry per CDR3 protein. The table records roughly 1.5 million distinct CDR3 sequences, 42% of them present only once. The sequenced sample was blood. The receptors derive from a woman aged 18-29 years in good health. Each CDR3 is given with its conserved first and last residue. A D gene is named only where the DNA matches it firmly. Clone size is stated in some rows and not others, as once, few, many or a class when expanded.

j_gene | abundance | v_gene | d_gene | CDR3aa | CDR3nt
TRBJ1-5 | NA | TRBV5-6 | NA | CASSANMVYQPQHF | TGTGCCAGCAGTGCGAACATGGTTTACCAGCCCCAGCATTTT
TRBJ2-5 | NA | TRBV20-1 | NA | CSASAVGKQETQYF | TGCAGTGCTAGTGCTGTGGGGAAACAAGAGACCCAGTACTTC
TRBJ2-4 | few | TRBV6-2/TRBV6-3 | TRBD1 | CASSLPPRDRGRSSPSIQYF | TGTGCCAGCAGTCTACCCCCTAGGGACAGGGGGCGATCATCCCCGTCCATTCAGTACTTC
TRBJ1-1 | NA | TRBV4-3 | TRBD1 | CASSEHGQGYTEAFF | TGCGCCAGCAGCGAACATGGACAGGGTTACACTGAAGCTTTCTTT
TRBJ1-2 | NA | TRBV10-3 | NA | CAISARDNYGYTF | TGTGCCATCAGTGCCAGGGATAACTATGGCTACACCTTC
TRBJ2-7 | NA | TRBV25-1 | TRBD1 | CASSRTGWYEQYF | TGTGCCAGCAGTCGGACAGGGTGGTACGAGCAGTACTTC
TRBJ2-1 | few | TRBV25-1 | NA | CASSETGPFYNEQFF | TGTGCCAGCAGTGAAACAGGACCTTTTTACAATGAGCAGTTCTTC
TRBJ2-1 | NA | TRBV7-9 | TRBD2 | CASSSTSANEQFF | TGTGCCAGCAGCTCGACTAGCGCTAATGAGCAGTTCTTC
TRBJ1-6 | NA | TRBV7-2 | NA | CASSFLVGLSPLHF | TGTGCCAGCAGCTTCCTAGTGGGCCTTTCACCCCTCCACTTT
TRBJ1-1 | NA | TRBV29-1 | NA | CSGARNMNTEAFF | TGCAGCGGTGCGAGGAACATGAACACTGAAGCTTTCTTT
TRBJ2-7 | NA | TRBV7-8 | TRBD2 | CASSQVGGRAIYKQYF | TGTGCCAGCAGCCAAGTGGGCGGGAGGGCTATCTACAAGCAGTACTTC
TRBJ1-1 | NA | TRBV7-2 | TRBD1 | CASSLQAGGTEAFF | TGTGCCAGCAGCCTACAGGCAGGGGGCACTGAAGCTTTCTTT
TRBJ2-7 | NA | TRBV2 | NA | CASKIREQYF | TGTGCCAGCAAGATTCGCGAGCAGTACTTC
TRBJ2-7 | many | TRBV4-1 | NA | CASSQGTGFYEQYF | TGCGCCAGCAGCCAAGGTACAGGTTTCTACGAGCAGTACTTC
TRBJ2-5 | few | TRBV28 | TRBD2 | CASSLRGTSGRVETQYF | TGTGCCAGCAGTTTACGTGGGACTAGCGGGAGGGTGGAGACCCAGTACTTC
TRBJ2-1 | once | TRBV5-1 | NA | CASAQGNEQFF | TGCGCCAGTGCTCAGGGGAATGAGCAGTTCTTC
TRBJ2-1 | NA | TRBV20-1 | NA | CSASFRTRNEQFF | TGCAGTGCTAGTTTTCGGACAAGGAATGAGCAGTTCTTC
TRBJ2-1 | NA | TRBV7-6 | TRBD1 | CASSLKRGQASYNEQFF | TGTGCCAGCAGTTTAAAAAGGGGACAGGCCTCCTACAATGAGCAGTTCTTC
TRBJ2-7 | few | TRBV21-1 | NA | CASSKEGKRGVYEQYF | TGTGCCAGCAGCAAAGAGGGGAAGCGGGGTGTCTACGAGCAGTACTTC
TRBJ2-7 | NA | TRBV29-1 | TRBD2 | CSVEGLAGRDYNEQYF | TGCAGCGTTGAAGGGCTGGCGGGGCGGGACTACAATGAGCAGTACTTC